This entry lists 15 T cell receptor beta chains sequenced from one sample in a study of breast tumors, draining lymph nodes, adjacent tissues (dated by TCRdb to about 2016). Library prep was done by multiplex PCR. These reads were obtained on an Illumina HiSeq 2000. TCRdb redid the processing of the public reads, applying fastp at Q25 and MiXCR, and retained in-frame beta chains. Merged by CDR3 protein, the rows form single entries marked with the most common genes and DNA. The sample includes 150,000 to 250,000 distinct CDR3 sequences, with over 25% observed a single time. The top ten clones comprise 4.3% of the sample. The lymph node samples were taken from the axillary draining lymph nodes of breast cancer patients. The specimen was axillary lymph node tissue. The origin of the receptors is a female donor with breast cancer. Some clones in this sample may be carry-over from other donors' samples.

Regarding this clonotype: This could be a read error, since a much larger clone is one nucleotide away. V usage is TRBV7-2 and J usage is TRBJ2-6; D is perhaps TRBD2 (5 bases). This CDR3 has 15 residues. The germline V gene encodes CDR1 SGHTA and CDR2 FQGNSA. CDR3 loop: CASTQTGSVANVLPF. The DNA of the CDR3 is TGTGCCAGCACCCAGACGGGGAGTGTGGCCAACGTCCTGCCTTTC.

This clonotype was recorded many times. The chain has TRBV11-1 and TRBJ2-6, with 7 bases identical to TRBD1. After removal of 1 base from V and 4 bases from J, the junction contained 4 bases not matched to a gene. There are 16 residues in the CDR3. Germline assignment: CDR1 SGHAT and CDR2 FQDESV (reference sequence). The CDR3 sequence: CASSLGTGGGANVLTF. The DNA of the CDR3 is TGTGCCAGCAGCTTAGGGACAGGTGGCGGGGCCAACGTCCTGACTTTC. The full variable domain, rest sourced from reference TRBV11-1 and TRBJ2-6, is EAEVAQSPRYKITEKSQAVAFWCDPISGHATLYWYRQILGQGPELLVQFQDESVVDDSQLPKDRFSAERLKGVDSTLKIQPAELGDSAMYLCASSLGTGGGANVLTFGAGSRLTVL.

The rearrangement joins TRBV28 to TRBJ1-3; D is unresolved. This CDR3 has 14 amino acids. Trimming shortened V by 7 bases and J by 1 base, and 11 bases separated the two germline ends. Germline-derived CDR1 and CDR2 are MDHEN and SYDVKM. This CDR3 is CASTWGGSGNTIYF. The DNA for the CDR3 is TGTGCCAGCACGTGGGGAGGATCTGGAAACACCATATATTTT.

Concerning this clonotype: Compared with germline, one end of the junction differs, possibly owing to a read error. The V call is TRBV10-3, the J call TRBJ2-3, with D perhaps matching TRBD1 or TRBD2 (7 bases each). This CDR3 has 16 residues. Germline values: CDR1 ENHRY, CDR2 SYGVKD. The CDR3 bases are TGTGCCATCAGTGTGCGGGGGACAGAACCCACAGATATGCAGTATTTT. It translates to CAISVRGTEPTDMQYF.

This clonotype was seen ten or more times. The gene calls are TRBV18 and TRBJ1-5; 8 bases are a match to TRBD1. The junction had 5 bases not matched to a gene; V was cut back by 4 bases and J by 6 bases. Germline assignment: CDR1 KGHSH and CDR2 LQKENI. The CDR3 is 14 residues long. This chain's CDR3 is CASSQGQGGQPQHF. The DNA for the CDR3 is TGTGCCAGCTCACAAGGACAGGGAGGTCAGCCCCAGCATTTT.

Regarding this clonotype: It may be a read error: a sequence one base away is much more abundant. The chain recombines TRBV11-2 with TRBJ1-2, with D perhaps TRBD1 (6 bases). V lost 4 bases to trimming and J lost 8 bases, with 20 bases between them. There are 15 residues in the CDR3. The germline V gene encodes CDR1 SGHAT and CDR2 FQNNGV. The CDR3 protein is CASSSYRDTDWGYTF. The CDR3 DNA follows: TGTGCCAGCAGCTCGTACCGGGACACGGACTGGGGCTACACCTTC.

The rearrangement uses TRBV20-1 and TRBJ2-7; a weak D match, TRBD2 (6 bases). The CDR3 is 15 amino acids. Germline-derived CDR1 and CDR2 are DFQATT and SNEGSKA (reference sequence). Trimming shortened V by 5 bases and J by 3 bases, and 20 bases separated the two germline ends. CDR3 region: CSAPLGGSRDYEQYF. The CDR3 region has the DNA TGCAGTGCTCCCCTGGGGGGTAGCCGGGACTACGAGCAGTACTTC.

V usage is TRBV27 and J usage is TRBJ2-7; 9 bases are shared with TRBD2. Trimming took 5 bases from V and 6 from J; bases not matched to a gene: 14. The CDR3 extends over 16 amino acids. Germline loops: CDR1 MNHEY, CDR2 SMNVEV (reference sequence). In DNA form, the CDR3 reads TGTGCCAGCAGTCCGCTCTCAGCGGGAGGTGGATTCGAGCAGTACTTC. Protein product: CASSPLSAGGGFEQYF.

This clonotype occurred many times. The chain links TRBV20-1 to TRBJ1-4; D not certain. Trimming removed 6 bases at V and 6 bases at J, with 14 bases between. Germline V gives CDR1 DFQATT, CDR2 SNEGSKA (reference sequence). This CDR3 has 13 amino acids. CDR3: CSALTPGDEKLFF. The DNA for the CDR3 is TGCAGTGCCCTTACGCCGGGCGATGAAAAACTGTTTTTT.

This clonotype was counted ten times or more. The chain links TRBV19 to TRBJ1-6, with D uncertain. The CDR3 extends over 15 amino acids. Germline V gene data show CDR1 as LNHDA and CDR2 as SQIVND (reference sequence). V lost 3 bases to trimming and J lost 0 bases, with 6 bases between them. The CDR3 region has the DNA TGTGCCAGTAGTATCCGTGGCTCCTATAATTCACCCCTCCACTTT. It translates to CASSIRGSYNSPLHF.

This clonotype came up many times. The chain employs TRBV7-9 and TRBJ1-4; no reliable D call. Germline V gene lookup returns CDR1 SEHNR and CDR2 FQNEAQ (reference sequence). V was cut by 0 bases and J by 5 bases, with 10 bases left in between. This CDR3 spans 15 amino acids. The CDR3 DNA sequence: TGTGCCAGCAGCTTAGCGAACGGCGTGAATGAAAAACTGTTTTTT. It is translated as CASSLANGVNEKLFF.

The chain's CDR3 is CSASLVPGAFF. The CDR3 region has the DNA TGCAGTGCTAGTTTAGTCCCGGGGGCTTTCTTT. The V and J genes are TRBV20-1 and TRBJ1-1; no clear D. The length of the CDR3 is 11 residues. CDR1 is DFQATT, CDR2 SNEGSKA, per germline (reference sequence). Trimming removed 3 bases at V and 11 bases at J, with 13 bases between.

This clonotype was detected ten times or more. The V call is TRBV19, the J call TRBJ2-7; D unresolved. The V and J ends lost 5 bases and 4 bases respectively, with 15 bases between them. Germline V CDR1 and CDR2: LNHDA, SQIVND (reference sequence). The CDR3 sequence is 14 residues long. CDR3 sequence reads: CASSHGYEGYEQYF. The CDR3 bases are TGTGCCAGTAGTCACGGATACGAAGGGTACGAGCAGTACTTC.

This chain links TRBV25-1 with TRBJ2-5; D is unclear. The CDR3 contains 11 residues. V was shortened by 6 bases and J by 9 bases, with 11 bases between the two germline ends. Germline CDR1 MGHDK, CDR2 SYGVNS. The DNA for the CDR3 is TGTGCCAGCAGGGACCTGAAGGCCCAGTACTTC. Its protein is CASRDLKAQYF. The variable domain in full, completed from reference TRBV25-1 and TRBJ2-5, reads EADIYQTPRYLVIGTGKKITLECSQTMGHDKMYWYQQDPGMELHLIHYSYGVNSTEKGDLSSESTVSRIRTEHFPLTLESARPSHTSQYLCASRDLKAQYFGPGTRLLVL.

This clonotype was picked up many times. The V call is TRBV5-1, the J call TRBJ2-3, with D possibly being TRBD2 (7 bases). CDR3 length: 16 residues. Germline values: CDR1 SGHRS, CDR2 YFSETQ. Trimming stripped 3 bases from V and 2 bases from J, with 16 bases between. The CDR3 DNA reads TGCGCCAGCAGCTCCCCGGGGGGCGGGATCACAGATACGCAGTATTTT. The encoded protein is CASSSPGGGITDTQYF.